A single TCR beta chain is shown here with its context. Seattle's enrolled individuals joined amid active infection and were then monitored longitudinally. The data were produced by immunoSEQ multiplex PCR, yet TCRdb's version contains in-frame clones alone and is incomplete. This table holds 130,000 or so clones, roughly 84% found once. This entry belongs to a study of blood T cell repertoires in COVID-19. Trimming cost V 4 bases and J 3 bases, with 11 bases left between them. The CDR3 is 15 residues long. Germline V gene data show CDR1 as SGHNT and CDR2 as YYREEE (reference sequence). The sequencing sample was made of peripheral blood. This sequence was found in a man aged 30 to 39 with COVID-19, enrolled during active disease. V is TRBV5-4 and J is TRBJ2-6, with D possibly being TRBD1 (6 bases). CDR3 in amino acids: CASSLQGSGANVLTF. The CDR3 DNA follows: TGTGCCAGCAGCCTACAGGGAAGTGGGGCCAACGTCCTGACTTTC.